These 15 T cell receptor beta chains came from one sample sequenced in a study of identical twins' blood T cells. TCRdb re-called the 5' RACE reads with MiXCR, one entry per CDR3 protein. The profile shows hundreds of thousands of distinct CDR3 sequences, 25% to 35% of them singletons. The sample comprised PBMCs. These receptors were collected from a woman between 18 and 55 years old in good health.

In this sample, this clonotype turned up a few times. CDR3 residues: CATTTGKHGYTF. Written as DNA, the CDR3 is TGTGCCACTACGACAGGGAAACATGGCTACACCTTC. The chain combines TRBV6-2 or TRBV6-3 with TRBJ1-2; 7 nucleotides align to TRBD1. V trimming: 10 bases; J trimming: 6 bases; junction bases outside the gene matches: 8. Germline lookup yields CDR1 MNHEY and CDR2 SVGEGT. The length of the CDR3 is 12 residues.

The V call is TRBV11-3, the J call TRBJ1-2; 7 bases are a match to TRBD1. Germline CDR1 reads SGHNT; CDR2 reads YENEEA. This CDR3 is built from 13 residues. J gave up 8 bases and V 7 bases, and 10 bases lay outside the gene matches. CDR3 in DNA: TGTGCCAGCACCCCTGACAGGGAAGGGGGCTACACCTTC. Its translation: CASTPDREGGYTF.

The sample holds one count of this clonotype. V and J are TRBV5-1 and TRBJ2-1; TRBD2 might be the D (5 bases). Germline lookup yields CDR1 SGHRS and CDR2 YFSETQ. With 0 bases removed from V and 12 bases from J, the gap between germline ends came to 16 bases. The CDR3 is 14 residues long. CDR3 bases: TGCGCCAGCAGCTTGGACGGGAACGGCGATGGGCAGTTCTTC. Its protein product is CASSLDGNGDGQFF.

The chain's CDR3 is CASTGRVGREAFF. In DNA, the CDR3 is TGTGCCAGCACAGGACGCGTGGGCCGCGAAGCTTTCTTT. This rearrangement joins TRBV6-5 to TRBJ1-1; D is unresolved. Looked up from germline, CDR1 is MNHEY and CDR2 is SVGAGI. The CDR3 totals 13 residues. V was pared by 7 bases and J by 8 bases, with 17 bases between.

The chain recombines TRBV20-1 with TRBJ2-2, with 8 positions matching TRBD1. Germline CDR1 reads DFQATT; CDR2 reads SNEGSKA (reference sequence). Unmatched junction bases numbered 7, after V lost 5 bases and J lost 5 bases. CDR3 length equals 14 residues. In DNA, the CDR3 is TGCAGTGCTCGCCGGACAGGGCTAACCGGGGAGCTGTTTTTT. It translates to CSARRTGLTGELFF.

To note about this clonotype: A single base separates this from a much larger clone, so it may be a read error. This rearrangement joins TRBV5-1 to TRBJ2-3, with D unresolved. Between the trimmed V and J ends, which lost 2 bases and 1 base, there was a span of 17 bases. Germline lookup yields CDR1 SGHRS and CDR2 YFSETQ. The CDR3 is made up of 17 amino acids. CDR3: CASSLRPGVSGTDTQYF. In DNA, the CDR3 is TGCGCCAGCAGCTTACGACCGGGCGTAAGTGGCACAGATACGCAGTATTTT. Based on the CDR3 plus reference TRBV5-1 and TRBJ2-3, the full variable domain is KAGVTQTPRYLIKTRGQQVTLSCSPISGHRSVSWYQQTPGQGLQFLFEYFSETQRNKGNFPGRFSGRQFSNSRSEMNVSTLELGDSALYLCASSLRPGVSGTDTQYFGPGTRLTVL.

This chain joins TRBV30 and TRBJ1-1; no clear D. V lost 2 bases and J lost 11, with 21 bases in between. Germline-derived CDR1 and CDR2 are GTSNPN and SVGIG (reference sequence). This CDR3 region has 14 residues. This chain's CDR3 is CAWSFSGLSTGAFF. CDR3 sequence (DNA): TGTGCCTGGAGTTTTAGTGGCCTTTCAACCGGCGCTTTCTTT.

Only a few counts were recorded for this clonotype. The junction and the germline gene differ at one end; a read error may be behind it. The rearrangement uses TRBV6-2 or TRBV6-3 and TRBJ2-1; D is unresolved. The CDR3 loop spans 11 amino acids. The germline CDR1 and CDR2 sequences are MNHEY and SVGEGT. The CDR3 loop reads CACSRLHEQFF. The CDR3 DNA sequence: TGTGCCTGCAGCCGACTGCATGAGCAGTTCTTC.

The chain joins TRBV2 to TRBJ1-5, with 9 bases identical to TRBD1. This CDR3 comprises 14 residues. J gave up 6 bases and V 6 bases, and 6 bases lay outside the gene matches. Germline V lookup: CDR1 SNHLY, CDR2 FYNNEI. This CDR3 is CASSPDRGGQPQHF. The DNA for the CDR3 is TGTGCCAGCAGCCCGGACAGGGGAGGTCAGCCCCAGCATTTT.

The chain has TRBV20-1 and TRBJ2-1; 7 bases fit TRBD2. Losses at the gene ends were 1 base for V and 0 bases for J; bases not matched to a gene: 6. The V gene's germline CDR1 is DFQATT and CDR2 SNEGSKA (reference sequence). The CDR3 sequence is 16 residues long. The CDR3 loop reads CSARGKRGPSYNEQFF. DNA of the CDR3: TGCAGTGCTAGAGGGAAGCGGGGACCCTCCTACAATGAGCAGTTCTTC.

The genes are TRBV20-1 and TRBJ1-5; no clear D gene. Germline CDR1 is DFQATT and CDR2 is SNEGSKA (reference sequence). This CDR3 comprises 16 residues. V was cut by 6 bases and J by 7 bases, with 25 bases left in between. The CDR3 loop reads CSANGNLDEIGQPQHF. DNA for the CDR3: TGCAGTGCCAACGGAAACTTGGACGAAATTGGGCAGCCCCAGCATTTT.

V gene TRBV29-1 combines with J gene TRBJ1-1; D is perhaps TRBD1 (6 bases). CDR1 is SQVTM, CDR2 ANQGSEA, per germline. Between the trimmed V and J ends, which lost 7 bases and 11 bases, there was a span of 17 bases. CDR3 size: 11 residues. The CDR3 region is CSAWRGAGAFF. The CDR3 bases are TGCAGCGCCTGGAGGGGGGCTGGGGCTTTCTTT.

The rearrangement links TRBV6-5 to TRBJ2-7; TRBD1 agrees at 10 bases. The length of the CDR3 is 15 residues. Trimming at V came to 5 bases and at J to 2 bases, leaving 6 bases not matched to a gene. The germline V gene has CDR1 MNHEY and CDR2 SVGAGI. The CDR3 DNA reads as TGTGCCAGCAGTCTAGGGACAGGGGACACCTACGAGCAGTACTTC. Translation gives CASSLGTGDTYEQYF.

This clonotype was counted only a few times. The J gene is TRBJ2-5, the V gene TRBV12-3 or TRBV12-4, with 7 bases fitting TRBD2. The CDR3 is made up of 13 amino acids. The ends lost 6 bases at V and 3 bases at J; junction bases unmatched: 4. CDR3 nucleotide sequence: TGTGCCAGCAGGCTAGCGGATAAAGAGACCCAGTACTTC. This gives the protein CASRLADKETQYF.

A few counts support this clonotype. Here the CDR3 DNA reads TGTGCCAGCAGTTATCAGAGCAAACCTGGGACGCAGTATTTT. This encodes CASSYQSKPGTQYF. This chain connects TRBV6-2 or TRBV6-3 to TRBJ2-3; D gene uncertain. CDR3 length: 14 residues. CDR1 MNHEY and CDR2 SVGEGT come from the germline V gene. Trimming shortened V by 3 bases and J by 9 bases, and 16 bases separated the two germline ends.